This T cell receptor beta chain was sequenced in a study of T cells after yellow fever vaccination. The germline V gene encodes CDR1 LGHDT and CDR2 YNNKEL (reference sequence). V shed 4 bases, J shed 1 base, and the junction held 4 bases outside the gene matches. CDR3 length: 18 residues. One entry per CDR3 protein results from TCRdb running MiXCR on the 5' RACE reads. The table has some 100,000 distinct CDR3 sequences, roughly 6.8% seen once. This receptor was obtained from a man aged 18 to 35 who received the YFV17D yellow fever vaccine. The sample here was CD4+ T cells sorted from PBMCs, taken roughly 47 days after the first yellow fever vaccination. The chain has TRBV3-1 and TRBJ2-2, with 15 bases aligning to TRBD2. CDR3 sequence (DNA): TGTGCCAGCAGCCGGGGACTAGCGGGGGGCCAGAACACCGGGGAGCTGTTTTTT. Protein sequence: CASSRGLAGGQNTGELFF.